This T cell receptor (beta chain) was profiled in a study of cytomegalovirus exposure and HLA in healthy donors. The data were produced by immunoSEQ multiplex PCR, yet TCRdb's version contains in-frame clones alone and is incomplete. The table shows about 98,000 clones, with approximately 84% occurring only once. This clone showed up just once. This CDR3 contains 13 residues. Trimming cost V 0 bases and J 12 bases, with 15 bases left between them. Germline V gene lookup returns CDR1 SGHTA and CDR2 FQGTGA. The source material was PBMCs. The sequence was obtained from a young man in good health and CMV-seropositive. The V gene is TRBV7-3, the J gene TRBJ2-7; a weak D match, TRBD2 (5 bases). In DNA form, the CDR3 reads TGTGCCAGCAGCTTAACGAGGTGGGGAGATGTGTACTTC. Translation: CASSLTRWGDVYF.